This entry lists 18 T cell receptor beta chains sequenced from one sample in a study of T cell changes during pregnancy in multiple sclerosis. The method was immunoSEQ multiplex PCR; TCRdb's version includes in-frame clones alone and lacks a portion of them. This sample has about 75,000 clones, with approximately 95% found just once. The material sequenced was CD4+ T cells from peripheral blood mononuclear cells, taken after pregnancy. The receptors originated from a female donor with multiple sclerosis, enrolled in a pregnancy study.

CDR3 in DNA: TGTGCCAGCAGTTTAGGGGGGAAGCAGTACTTC. This gives the protein CASSLGGKQYF. The chain carries TRBV28 and TRBJ2-7, with a tentative D call TRBD2 (6 bases). The V gene lost 2 bases and the J gene lost 8 bases, with 7 bases spanning the gap. This CDR3 has 11 amino acids. CDR1 MDHEN and CDR2 SYDVKM come from the germline V gene.

The chain has TRBV5-8 and TRBJ2-1, with 12 bases that match TRBD2. Germline assignment: CDR1 SGHTS and CDR2 YDEGEE. This CDR3 is 18 amino acids long. V lost 0 bases to trimming and J lost 5 bases; unmatched junction nucleotides: 9. The DNA of the CDR3 is TGTGCCAGCAGCTTGGCGGCGCTAGCGGGAGGGCCGGACAATGAGCAGTTCTTC. Protein: CASSLAALAGGPDNEQFF.

The J gene is TRBJ2-7, the V gene TRBV15; the D is unclear. This CDR3 has 14 amino acids. Deletions cut 3 bases from V and 0 bases from J, with 9 bases between. Germline CDR1 is LNHNV and CDR2 is YYDKDF (reference sequence). CDR3 protein: CATSREPSSYEQYF. The CDR3 nucleotides read TGTGCCACCAGCAGGGAGCCGAGCTCCTACGAGCAGTACTTC.

The V call is TRBV27, the J call TRBJ2-1; 7 bases align to TRBD1. Unmatched junction bases numbered 7, after V lost 6 bases and J lost 5 bases. The CDR3 is 14 residues long. CDR1 and CDR2 from the germline V gene are MNHEY and SMNVEV (reference sequence). Here the CDR3 reads CASRWDSHNNEQFF. CDR3 coding DNA: TGTGCCAGCAGGTGGGACAGCCATAACAATGAGCAGTTCTTC.

The V gene is TRBV19, the J gene TRBJ1-4; 7 nucleotides align to TRBD1. Germline trimming cut 5 bases from V and 4 bases from J; bases unmatched to any gene: 7. The CDR3 extends over 15 amino acids. CDR1 and CDR2 from the germline V gene are LNHDA and SQIVND (reference sequence). The CDR3 nucleotides read TGTGCCAGTAGTGATGGGGGACAGCTTAATGAAAAACTGTTTTTT. It encodes CASSDGGQLNEKLFF. Using reference TRBV19 and TRBJ1-4 for the parts outside the CDR3, the full variable domain is DGGITQSPKYLFRKEGQNVTLSCEQNLNHDAMYWYRQDPGQGLRLIYYSQIVNDFQKGDIAEGYSVSREKKESFPLTVTSAQKNPTAFYLCASSDGGQLNEKLFFGSGTQLSVL.

The chain's CDR3 is CASSLGYGAETQYF. The DNA for the CDR3 is TGTGCCAGCAGCTTAGGGTATGGGGCGGAGACCCAGTACTTC. The chain has TRBV11-1 and TRBJ2-5; a possible D gene is TRBD1 (5 bases). The CDR3 is made up of 14 amino acids. Germline V gene sequence: CDR1 SGHAT, CDR2 FQDESV (reference sequence). V lost 1 base and J lost 5, with 11 bases in between.

This chain connects TRBV29-1 to TRBJ2-7; maybe TRBD1 (5 bases). V was pared by 6 bases and J by 2 bases, with 11 bases between. Per the germline V gene, CDR1 is SQVTM and CDR2 is ANQGSEA. CDR3 length equals 12 residues. This chain's CDR3 is CSVAPGTYEQYF. CDR3 sequence (DNA): TGCAGCGTCGCCCCAGGGACCTACGAGCAGTACTTC.

The gene calls are TRBV6-1 and TRBJ2-1; D call uncertain. The CDR3 length is 15 residues. Trimming removed 4 bases at V and 0 bases at J, with 10 bases between. Germline values: CDR1 MNHNS, CDR2 SASEGT. CDR3 DNA sequence: TGTGCCAGCAGTGGGGTGTGGAGCTCCTACAATGAGCAGTTCTTC. Translation gives CASSGVWSSYNEQFF.

The V gene is TRBV4-2, the J gene TRBJ2-7; 8 bases match TRBD2. From germline, CDR1 is LGHNA and CDR2 YNFKEQ. This CDR3 has 15 residues. V gave up 0 bases and J gave up 6 bases; unmatched junction bases: 7. CDR3 nucleotide sequence: TGTGCCAGCAGCCAAGATAGCGGGAAGGGAAGCGAGCAGTACTTC. Its translation: CASSQDSGKGSEQYF.

The chain combines TRBV5-1 with TRBJ2-3, with D uncertain. Trimming left V 0 bases short and J 0 bases short, with 11 bases between. Germline V gene data show CDR1 as SGHRS and CDR2 as YFSETQ. The CDR3 is made up of 16 amino acids. Here the CDR3 reads CASSLADRYSTDTQYF. Written as DNA, the CDR3 is TGCGCCAGCAGCTTGGCCGATCGCTATAGCACAGATACGCAGTATTTT.

The chain couples TRBV7-2 to TRBJ2-3, with TRBD1 identical over 9 bases. V lost 2 bases to trimming and J lost 4 bases; unmatched junction nucleotides: 4. This CDR3 contains 15 residues. Per the germline V gene, CDR1 is SGHTA and CDR2 is FQGNSA. CDR3 residues: CASSLWRTGADTQYF. DNA for the CDR3: TGTGCCAGCAGCTTATGGAGGACAGGGGCAGATACGCAGTATTTT.

V is TRBV28 and J is TRBJ2-3; TRBD2 agrees at 15 bases. Germline V gene data show CDR1 as MDHEN and CDR2 as SYDVKM. The CDR3 has 18 residues. With 3 bases clipped from V and 5 bases from J, the junction kept 9 bases outside the gene matches. This CDR3 is CASSFIGTGLAGGDTQYF. Written as DNA, the CDR3 is TGTGCCAGCAGTTTTATCGGGACGGGACTAGCGGGAGGAGATACGCAGTATTTT.

The chain couples TRBV10-3 to TRBJ2-3; D possibly corresponds to TRBD1 (7 bases). V lost 3 bases, J lost 6 bases, and 19 bases lay in between. Germline V gives CDR1 ENHRY, CDR2 SYGVKD. The CDR3 sequence is 16 residues long. CDR3 region: CAISEIKGAGGDTQYF. The CDR3 nucleotides are TGTGCCATCAGTGAAATTAAGGGGGCAGGGGGGGATACGCAGTATTTT.

The rearrangement uses TRBV7-6 and TRBJ2-7; the D gene is possibly TRBD1 (6 bases). The CDR3 spans 15 residues. Trimming cost V 1 base and J 3 bases, with 13 bases left between them. From germline, CDR1 is SGHVS and CDR2 FNYEAQ. CDR3 region: CASSLDAGDGYEQYF. In nucleotides, the CDR3 is TGTGCCAGCAGCTTAGATGCAGGGGACGGCTACGAGCAGTACTTC.

V is TRBV7-9 and J is TRBJ2-3; D may be TRBD1 (5 bases). V lost 2 bases and J lost 1, with 10 bases in between. CDR3 length equals 15 residues. From germline, CDR1 is SEHNR and CDR2 FQNEAQ (reference sequence). Here the CDR3 reads CASSLSGFGTDTQYF. CDR3 bases: TGTGCCAGCAGCTTATCAGGGTTTGGCACAGATACGCAGTATTTT.

The chain has TRBV5-1 and TRBJ1-2; D possibly corresponds to TRBD1 (5 bases). Germline assignment: CDR1 SGHRS and CDR2 YFSETQ. Deletions cut 4 bases from V and 8 bases from J, with 15 bases between. This CDR3 has 13 amino acids. This CDR3 is CASSLSGGRGYTF. The CDR3 nucleotides read TGCGCCAGCAGCCTATCGGGGGGAAGAGGCTACACCTTC. Variable domain in full (rest from reference TRBV5-1 and TRBJ1-2): KAGVTQTPRYLIKTRGQQVTLSCSPISGHRSVSWYQQTPGQGLQFLFEYFSETQRNKGNFPGRFSGRQFSNSRSEMNVSTLELGDSALYLCASSLSGGRGYTFGSGTRLTVV.

This sequence joins TRBV4-3 and TRBJ1-1; unclear D gene. V was shortened by 0 bases and J by 11 bases, with 13 bases between the two germline ends. CDR1 LGHNA and CDR2 YSLEER come from the germline V gene. The CDR3 is 13 residues long. The DNA for the CDR3 is TGCGCCAGCAGCCAAGATCCGGTGGGGAGGGCTTTCTTT. The encoded protein is CASSQDPVGRAFF.

CDR3 sequence (DNA): TGTGCCAGCAGCCTCCCTACTAGCGGGAGGGCCAAAGAGACCCAGTACTTC. It is translated as CASSLPTSGRAKETQYF. The chain recombines TRBV7-8 with TRBJ2-5; 13 bases are shared with TRBD2. The CDR3 totals 17 residues. Germline CDR1 reads SGHVS; CDR2 reads FQNEAQ. After removal of 5 bases from V and 3 bases from J, the junction contained 9 bases not matched to a gene.